Each of the 29 T cell receptor beta chains below was sequenced from the same sample in a study of blood T cell repertoires in COVID-19. Profiled with immunoSEQ multiplex PCR; TCRdb holds only in-frame clones, not every one. The top ten hold approximately 2% of the sample, which has fewer than 350,000 clones, around 89% seen once. The sample was PBMCs or T cells enriched from blood (not recorded which). Receptors originate from a woman aged 60 to 75 in a cohort exposed to, infected with or recovered from COVID-19 (not recorded which).

The J gene is TRBJ2-1, the V gene TRBV5-1; tentatively, D is TRBD1 (5 bases). Trimming took off 0 bases at V and 5 bases at J, with 12 bases between the two ends. The CDR3 covers 15 residues. Germline CDR1 and CDR2: SGHRS and YFSETQ. CDR3: CASSLARGLDNEQFF. Written as DNA, the CDR3 is TGCGCCAGCAGCTTGGCTAGGGGTCTGGACAATGAGCAGTTCTTC.

The V call is TRBV7-3, the J call TRBJ2-2; D is ambiguous. Germline CDR1 is SGHTA and CDR2 is FQGTGA. V lost 6 bases and J 5 bases, leaving 13 bases between the germline ends. This CDR3 is 14 amino acids long. The chain's CDR3 is CASSSSTGTGELFF. The CDR3 DNA reads TGTGCCAGCAGTTCCTCGACTGGGACCGGGGAGCTGTTTTTT.

The rearrangement links TRBV5-1 to TRBJ2-1, with D perhaps matching TRBD2 (6 bases). Trimming shortened V by 0 bases and J by 3 bases, and 10 bases separated the two germline ends. The CDR3 extends over 15 amino acids. CDR1 and CDR2 from the germline V gene are SGHRS and YFSETQ. The CDR3 reads CASSLDGRNYNEQFF. The CDR3 region has the DNA TGCGCCAGCAGCTTGGACGGGAGAAACTACAATGAGCAGTTCTTC.

This chain joins TRBV18 and TRBJ1-4, with 7 bases aligning to TRBD1. Germline V CDR1 and CDR2: KGHSH, LQKENI. This CDR3 comprises 14 residues. V was pared by 4 bases and J by 8 bases, with 7 bases of the junction left unmatched. The CDR3 spells CASSRDRVLEKLFF. CDR3 in DNA: TGTGCCAGCTCACGTGACAGGGTTCTCGAAAAACTGTTTTTT.

This chain uses TRBV4-2 with TRBJ2-1; 7 nucleotides agree with TRBD2. The CDR3 is 16 residues long. Germline CDR1 is LGHNA and CDR2 is YNFKEQ. Trimming took 0 bases from V and 6 from J; bases not matched to a gene: 8. The CDR3 here is CASSQDRAASGNEQFF. In DNA, the CDR3 is TGTGCCAGCAGCCAAGATAGGGCGGCTAGCGGCAATGAGCAGTTCTTC.

The rearrangement joins TRBV5-5 to TRBJ2-3, with 7 positions matching TRBD2. The CDR3 sequence is 13 residues long. CDR1 SGHKS and CDR2 YYEKEE come from the germline V gene (reference sequence). V was clipped by 4 bases and J by 4 bases; unmatched bases: 3. The CDR3 reads CASSLTSSDTQYF. DNA for the CDR3: TGTGCCAGCAGCCTGACTAGCTCAGATACGCAGTATTTT.

The genes are TRBV19 and TRBJ2-1; the match to TRBD1 covers 8 bases. The length of the CDR3 is 16 residues. The germline V gene encodes CDR1 LNHDA and CDR2 SQIVND (reference sequence). The ends lost 6 bases at V and 2 bases at J; junction bases unmatched: 9. Here the CDR3 reads CASRASDRVTYNEQFF. CDR3 coding DNA: TGTGCCAGTAGGGCATCGGACAGGGTCACCTACAATGAGCAGTTCTTC. The entire variable domain, with the rest obtained from reference TRBV19 and TRBJ2-1, is as follows: DGGITQSPKYLFRKEGQNVTLSCEQNLNHDAMYWYRQDPGQGLRLIYYSQIVNDFQKGDIAEGYSVSREKKESFPLTVTSAQKNPTAFYLCASRASDRVTYNEQFFGPGTRLTVL.

The chain recombines TRBV18 with TRBJ2-2, with D uncertain. Germline V gene sequence: CDR1 KGHSH, CDR2 LQKENI. This CDR3 contains 15 residues. V dropped 3 bases and J dropped 0 bases, with 8 bases sitting between them. CDR3 residues: CASSPVLANTGELFF. Here the CDR3 DNA reads TGTGCCAGCTCACCGGTACTCGCGAACACCGGGGAGCTGTTTTTT.

The chain links TRBV7-8 to TRBJ1-2, with D hard to call. V lost 0 bases and J lost 0, with 8 bases in between. There are 15 residues in the CDR3. Per germline, CDR1 SGHVS and CDR2 FQNEAQ. The CDR3 DNA follows: TGTGCCAGCAGCTTAGCGGCGGGAGCTAACTATGGCTACACCTTC. This encodes CASSLAAGANYGYTF.

This clone was seen just once. The chain carries TRBV5-1 and TRBJ2-3; 8 nucleotides align to TRBD1. The CDR3 is made up of 13 amino acids. V lost 5 bases to trimming and J lost 1 base; unmatched junction nucleotides: 0. Per germline, CDR1 SGHRS and CDR2 YFSETQ. The CDR3 protein is CASRTGGTDTQYF. In DNA, the CDR3 is TGCGCCAGCAGGACAGGGGGCACAGATACGCAGTATTTT.

The rearrangement links TRBV30 to TRBJ2-7; 8 bases are shared with TRBD2. Looked up from germline, CDR1 is GTSNPN and CDR2 is SVGIG (reference sequence). V dropped 1 base and J dropped 4; count of bases not matched to a gene: 3. The CDR3 sequence is 13 residues long. CDR3 residues: CAWSGAGGYEQYF. For the CDR3, the DNA is TGTGCCTGGAGTGGGGCGGGAGGATACGAGCAGTACTTC.

The chain employs TRBV3-1 (or the pseudogene TRBV3-2) and TRBJ1-1; 11 bases align to TRBD1. V shed 2 bases, J shed 5 bases, and the junction held 4 bases outside the gene matches. This CDR3 contains 15 residues. Germline V lookup: CDR1 LGHDT, CDR2 YNNKEL (reference sequence). The CDR3 DNA follows: TGTGCCAGCAGCCAATTCCGGGACAGGGGGACTGAAGCTTTCTTT. Translating it yields CASSQFRDRGTEAFF.

The chain employs TRBV11-2 and TRBJ2-7; 7 bases match TRBD1. The CDR3 loop spans 15 amino acids. Germline values: CDR1 SGHAT, CDR2 FQNNGV. J lost 4 bases, V lost 5 bases, and 11 bases had no gene match. This chain's CDR3 is CASSLYRGRRYEQYF. CDR3 nucleotide sequence: TGTGCCAGCAGCCTATACAGGGGACGGCGATACGAGCAGTACTTC.

The CDR3 DNA follows: TGTGCCAGTAGTAGACTAGCGGGTGCGGACAATGAGCAGTTCTTC. This sequence encodes CASSRLAGADNEQFF. The genes are TRBV19 and TRBJ2-1; 10 positions agree with TRBD2. Germline V lookup: CDR1 LNHDA, CDR2 SQIVND (reference sequence). The CDR3 is 15 residues long. The J segment lost 5 bases and the V segment lost 4 bases, leaving 5 bases of the junction unmatched.

The rearrangement uses TRBV11-2 and TRBJ2-3; 7 positions agree with TRBD1. Germline assignment: CDR1 SGHAT and CDR2 FQNNGV. This CDR3 has 15 amino acids. V was pared by 2 bases and J by 2 bases, with 4 bases of the junction left unmatched. The CDR3 region has the DNA TGTGCCAGCAGCTTAAACAGGGGAGTCACAGATACGCAGTATTTT. It encodes CASSLNRGVTDTQYF.

This clone was counted a few times. CDR3: CASSFKTGITEAFF. Written as DNA, the CDR3 is TGTGCCAGCAGTTTTAAGACAGGCATCACTGAAGCTTTCTTT. The chain carries TRBV28 and TRBJ1-1, with D tentatively TRBD1 (6 bases). Germline V gene sequence: CDR1 MDHEN, CDR2 SYDVKM. The CDR3 is made up of 14 amino acids. V was trimmed by 3 bases and J by 4 bases, leaving 12 bases between them.

J is TRBJ2-1 and V is TRBV10-1; 13 nucleotides align to TRBD2. The J segment lost 6 bases and the V segment lost 4 bases, leaving 3 bases of the junction unmatched. CDR1 and CDR2 from the germline V gene are WNHNN and SYGVQD (reference sequence). The CDR3 extends over 15 amino acids. CDR3 loop: CASSAGTSGVNEQFF. The CDR3 DNA sequence: TGCGCCAGCAGTGCCGGGACTAGCGGGGTCAATGAGCAGTTCTTC.

The chain couples TRBV9 to TRBJ2-7; 7 bases line up with TRBD1. With 0 bases clipped from V and 6 bases from J, the junction kept 6 bases outside the gene matches. Germline V gene lookup returns CDR1 SGDLS and CDR2 YYNGEE. The CDR3 runs 14 residues. In DNA form, the CDR3 reads TGTGCCAGCAGCGTAGTTAGGGACAGTGGCGAGCAGTACTTC. Protein: CASSVVRDSGEQYF.

J is TRBJ1-5 and V is TRBV18; TRBD1 agrees at 7 bases. CDR1 and CDR2 from the germline V gene are KGHSH and LQKENI. V shed 2 bases and J 2 bases; nucleotides not matched to a gene: 0. This CDR3 has 14 amino acids. DNA of the CDR3: TGTGCCAGCTCACCAGGGACAGGCAATCAGCCCCAGCATTTT. Its translation: CASSPGTGNQPQHF. Together with reference TRBV18 and TRBJ1-5, the CDR3 gives the full variable domain: NAGVMQNPRHLVRRRGQEARLRCSPMKGHSHVYWYRQLPEEGLKFMVYLQKENIIDESGMPKERFSAEFPKEGPSILRIQQVVRGDSAAYFCASSPGTGNQPQHFGDGTRLSIL.

CDR3 sequence reads: CASSLGFTIGSPLHF. The CDR3 DNA reads as TGTGCCAGCAGCTTAGGGTTTACGATCGGTTCACCCCTCCACTTT. The chain uses TRBV7-2 and TRBJ1-6; no firm D call. Trimming cost V 1 base and J 9 bases, with 13 bases left between them. The germline V gene has CDR1 SGHTA and CDR2 FQGNSA. The CDR3 consists of 15 residues.

The chain recombines TRBV4-3 with TRBJ2-1, with TRBD2 matching 9 bases. V trimming: 2 bases; J trimming: 2 bases; junction bases outside the gene matches: 4. In germline, CDR1 is LGHNA, CDR2 YSLEER. The CDR3 runs to 16 residues. CDR3 coding DNA: TGCGCCAGCAGCCAACTAGCGGGAAATCCCTACAATGAGCAGTTCTTC. This sequence encodes CASSQLAGNPYNEQFF.

The J gene is TRBJ2-3, the V gene TRBV5-1; D gene uncertain. The germline V and J ends were trimmed by 0 bases and 5 bases, with 7 bases remaining between them. This CDR3 region has 13 residues. Germline V gives CDR1 SGHRS, CDR2 YFSETQ. DNA of the CDR3: TGCGCCAGCAGCTTGGATTCGGTAGATACGCAGTATTTT. Protein product: CASSLDSVDTQYF.

The chain combines TRBV29-1 with TRBJ1-2; tentative D call: TRBD1 (6 bases). The CDR3 consists of 12 residues. CDR1 is SQVTM, CDR2 ANQGSEA, per germline. The V and J ends lost 4 bases and 6 bases respectively, with 12 bases between them. CDR3 region: CSVVRDMDGYTF. The CDR3 nucleotides read TGCAGCGTTGTCCGGGACATGGATGGCTACACCTTC.

This clone has a single count. The chain is built from TRBV20-1 and TRBJ1-2; 11 positions match TRBD1. The CDR3 loop spans 14 amino acids. The germline CDR1 and CDR2 sequences are DFQATT and SNEGSKA (reference sequence). Trimming cost V 3 bases and J 6 bases; bases outside gene matches: 6. Here the CDR3 DNA reads TGCAGTGCTAGTCGGGACAGGGGGTCACATGGCTACACCTTC. It specifies CSASRDRGSHGYTF.

The V gene is TRBV29-1, the J gene TRBJ2-1; TRBD2 might be the D (5 bases). CDR3 length: 14 residues. V shed 5 bases and J shed 0 bases, with 11 bases lying between them. Germline CDR1 is SQVTM and CDR2 is ANQGSEA. The CDR3 protein is CSVRMGSSYNEQFF. CDR3 DNA sequence: TGCAGCGTTCGGATGGGGAGCTCCTACAATGAGCAGTTCTTC.

The chain is built from TRBV28 and TRBJ2-1; 10 bases agree with TRBD2. The trim removed 11 bases at V and 12 bases at J, leaving 13 bases unmatched. CDR1 is MDHEN, CDR2 SYDVKM, per germline. This CDR3 contains 13 residues. The CDR3 is CASGLAGEVGQFF. The CDR3 DNA is TGTGCCTCCGGGCTAGCGGGAGAGGTTGGGCAGTTCTTC.

CDR3 amino acids: CATSPSGYGELFF. CDR3 DNA: TGTGCCACCAGCCCTAGCGGGTACGGGGAGCTGTTTTTT. This sequence joins TRBV15 and TRBJ2-2, with 8 bases identical to TRBD2. Germline V CDR1 and CDR2: LNHNV, YYDKDF (reference sequence). V was pared by 5 bases and J by 7 bases, with 3 bases of the junction left unmatched. This CDR3 comprises 13 residues.

This clone was seen once. The rearrangement links TRBV10-2 to TRBJ2-1; 8 bases are a match to TRBD2. The CDR3 totals 18 residues. Germline assignment: CDR1 WSHSY and CDR2 SAAADI. Trimming removed 6 bases from V and 6 bases from J; junction bases left unmatched: 19. In DNA form, the CDR3 reads TGCGCCAGCAGAAAAAAAGCGGGAGCGCTAAGCCGGGGCAATGAGCAGTTCTTC. This codes for CASRKKAGALSRGNEQFF.

The chain couples TRBV7-8 to TRBJ2-7; 8 bases agree with TRBD1. This CDR3 comprises 15 residues. CDR1 and CDR2 from the germline V gene are SGHVS and FQNEAQ. Trimming removed 1 base from V and 3 bases from J; junction bases left unmatched: 5. The CDR3 reads CASSLGTGRIYEQYF. The DNA of the CDR3 is TGTGCCAGCAGCTTAGGGACAGGGCGAATCTACGAGCAGTACTTC. Complete variable domain (other parts from reference TRBV7-8 and TRBJ2-7): GAGVSQSPRYKVAKRGQDVALRCDPISGHVSLFWYQQALGQGPEFLTYFQNEAQLDKSGLPSDRFFAERPEGSVSTLKIQRTQQEDSAVYLCASSLGTGRIYEQYFGPGTRLTVT.